Listed here are 8 T cell receptor beta chains from one sample, sequenced in a study of blood T cell repertoires in COVID-19. Data came from immunoSEQ multiplex PCR; TCRdb stores just in-frame clones and leaves some out. This sample has 50,000 to 60,000 clones, with over 80% found just once. Source material: peripheral blood. The receptors were gathered from a man between 65 and 85 years old with active COVID-19.

This sequence joins TRBV7-9 and TRBJ1-1; D not certain. The CDR3 has 13 residues. Germline V CDR1 and CDR2: SEHNR, FQNEAQ (reference sequence). V lost 5 bases, J lost 1 base, and 8 bases lay in between. The CDR3 DNA is TGTGCCAGCAGCGACATGAGGAACACTGAAGCTTTCTTT. Its translation: CASSDMRNTEAFF. The full variable domain, completed using reference TRBV7-9 and TRBJ1-1, is DTGVSQNPRHKITKRGQNVTFRCDPISEHNRLYWYRQTLGQGPEFLTYFQNEAQLEKSRLLSDRFSAERPKGSFSTLEIQRTEQGDSAMYLCASSDMRNTEAFFGQGTRLTVV.

This chain joins TRBV13 and TRBJ1-3; TRBD1 aligns across 7 bases. Germline V lookup: CDR1 PRHDT, CDR2 FYEKMQ (reference sequence). This CDR3 is built from 15 residues. The V gene end was trimmed by 3 bases and the J gene end by 2 bases; junction bases not matched to a gene: 4. As DNA, the CDR3 is TGTGCCAGCAGCTTCGGGCAGGGGGCTGGAAACACCATATATTTT. This gives the protein CASSFGQGAGNTIYF.

The V and J genes are TRBV11-2 and TRBJ2-7; 8 bases agree with TRBD1. J was trimmed by 3 bases and V by 3 bases; bases with no gene match: 7. This CDR3 is built from 15 residues. Germline V gene lookup returns CDR1 SGHAT and CDR2 FQNNGV. The CDR3 is CASSLNRGSSYEQYF. The CDR3, as DNA: TGTGCCAGCAGCTTGAACAGGGGGAGTAGCTACGAGCAGTACTTC.

The chain couples TRBV29-1 to TRBJ2-7; TRBD2 matches at 8 bases. The CDR3 covers 14 residues. The V and J ends lost 3 bases and 8 bases, in that order; junction bases with no gene match: 12. CDR1 is SQVTM and CDR2 is ANQGSEA in the germline V gene. DNA of the CDR3: TGCAGCGTTGAGGGACTAGACAACTATAACCAGCAGTACTTC. The encoded protein is CSVEGLDNYNQQYF.

This clone was recorded a few times. This chain connects TRBV19 to TRBJ1-2; maybe TRBD1 (6 bases). Germline V lookup: CDR1 LNHDA, CDR2 SQIVND (reference sequence). Trimming left V 3 bases short and J 4 bases short, with 12 bases between. The CDR3 runs to 14 residues. The CDR3 is CASSIRQGPYGYTF. The DNA for the CDR3 is TGTGCCAGTAGTATTCGCCAGGGGCCCTATGGCTACACCTTC. The whole variable domain, filled in from reference TRBV19 and TRBJ1-2, reads DGGITQSPKYLFRKEGQNVTLSCEQNLNHDAMYWYRQDPGQGLRLIYYSQIVNDFQKGDIAEGYSVSREKKESFPLTVTSAQKNPTAFYLCASSIRQGPYGYTFGSGTRLTVV.

This rearrangement joins TRBV28 to TRBJ2-7; 12 bases map to TRBD1. CDR1 and CDR2 from the germline V gene are MDHEN and SYDVKM. V was pared by 6 bases and J by 6 bases, with 9 bases of the junction left unmatched. The CDR3 consists of 15 residues. The CDR3 DNA sequence: TGTGCCAGCAGCACGTGGGACAGGGGGCAGGTCGAGCAGTACTTC. Residues: CASSTWDRGQVEQYF.

The chain combines TRBV7-2 with TRBJ2-1, with TRBD1 as a possible D gene (7 bases). Germline CDR1 and CDR2: SGHTA and FQGNSA. This CDR3 region has 15 residues. Trimming took 5 bases from V and 7 from J, leaving 18 bases between them. The CDR3 coding sequence is TGTGCCAGCAGCCCAGGGGGGCAGGGGAGGAATGAGCAGTTCTTC. Translation gives CASSPGGQGRNEQFF.

The chain has TRBV15 and TRBJ2-7; TRBD2 is a possible D gene (5 bases). This CDR3 has 14 residues. Germline-derived CDR1 and CDR2 are LNHNV and YYDKDF (reference sequence). Deletions cut 0 bases from V and 5 bases from J, with 11 bases between. DNA for the CDR3: TGTGCCACCAGCAGAGATCGGGGTCCCAACGAGCAGTACTTC. Its translation is CATSRDRGPNEQYF. Full variable domain (missing parts from reference TRBV15 and TRBJ2-7): DAMVIQNPRYQVTQFGKPVTLSCSQTLNHNVMYWYQQKSSQAPKLLFHYYDKDFNNEADTPDNFQSRRPNTSFCFLDIRSPGLGDTAMYLCATSRDRGPNEQYFGPGTRLTVT.